This T cell receptor beta chain derives from a study of OX40 agonist ivuxolimab in advanced cancers. Study context: An agonistic human IgG2 monoclonal antibody against OX40 (CD134) was given.

CDR3 length: 12 amino acids. The V end was cut by 5 bases, the J end by 7 bases, with 9 bases between. CDR1 SNHLY and CDR2 FYNNEI come from the germline V gene. Generated by immunoSEQ multiplex PCR, the TCRdb table keeps only in-frame clones and is missing some. The sample carries about 50,000 clones, 79% recorded once. This TCR derives from an adult with an advanced solid tumor such as melanoma, head and neck, liver or kidney cancer. V usage is TRBV2 and J usage is TRBJ2-1; D perhaps matches TRBD1 (6 bases). The input for sequencing was CD4+ or CD8+ T cells sorted from blood, taken in a trial of the OX40 agonist ivuxolimab. The CDR3 DNA is TGTGCCAGCAGTTACAGGGAAAATGAGCAGTTCTTC. It yields the protein CASSYRENEQFF.